The next 20 T cell receptor beta chains were all read from a single sample in a study of patients and donors after allogeneic stem cell transplantation (TCRdb year 2020). Library method: RT-PCR. Reads for this sample came from a NextSeq 550. Using fastp at Q25 and MiXCR, TCRdb reprocessed the public reads and kept productive beta chains. Every entry covers one CDR3 protein and lists the most common genes and DNA from its rows. This sample comprises about 410,000 distinct CDR3 sequences, under 20% of them detected only once. The ten largest clones represent 6.5% to 7.5% of the sample. What was sequenced was blood, either unsorted or a sorted T cell fraction (not recorded which). These receptors all come from a human donor who was either an allogeneic HSCT recipient or a stem cell or donor lymphocyte infusion donor (not recorded which). It is not recorded whose cells these are; they may come from a transplant donor.

The chain is built from TRBV29-1 and TRBJ2-5; 7 bases are shared with TRBD1. The germline V gene encodes CDR1 SQVTM and CDR2 ANQGSEA. The junction had 8 bases not matched to a gene; V was cut back by 6 bases and J by 4 bases. The CDR3 is 13 residues long. The CDR3 sequence is CSVDRALGETQYF. CDR3 in DNA: TGCAGCGTCGACAGGGCCCTTGGAGAGACCCAGTACTTC. The full variable domain, its missing parts supplied by reference TRBV29-1 and TRBJ2-5, is SAVISQKPSRDICQRGTSLTIQCQVDSQVTMMFWYRQQPGQSLTLIATANQGSEATYESGFVIDKFPISRPNLTFSTLTVSNMSPEDSSIYLCSVDRALGETQYFGPGTRLLVL.

This clonotype appeared many times. CDR3 sequence reads: CSARDPGRGNTGELFF. The CDR3, as DNA: TGCAGTGCTAGAGACCCCGGAAGGGGGAACACCGGGGAGCTGTTTTTT. The rearrangement joins TRBV20-1 to TRBJ2-2; possible D gene TRBD1, 5 bases. V shed 0 bases and J shed 1 base, with 12 bases lying between them. There are 16 residues in the CDR3. The V gene's germline CDR1 is DFQATT and CDR2 SNEGSKA (reference sequence).

The rearrangement joins TRBV20-1 to TRBJ1-5; a possible D gene is TRBD1 (5 bases). The germline V gene encodes CDR1 DFQATT and CDR2 SNEGSKA (reference sequence). This CDR3 comprises 15 residues. The V gene lost 3 bases and the J gene lost 6 bases, with 18 bases spanning the gap. The CDR3 DNA sequence: TGCAGTGCTAGTCCGGCAGGGCCGGGAGGTCAGCCCCAGCATTTT. It is translated as CSASPAGPGGQPQHF.

This clonotype was found a few times. This chain links TRBV4-3 with TRBJ2-2; D could derive from TRBD1 or TRBD2 (6 bases each). CDR3 length equals 16 residues. V shed 0 bases and J shed 7 bases, with 15 bases lying between them. Per the germline V gene, CDR1 is LGHNA and CDR2 is YSLEER. The CDR3 loop is CASSQEGGHRSGELFF. DNA of the CDR3: TGCGCCAGCAGCCAAGAAGGGGGGCATCGTAGCGGGGAGCTGTTTTTT.

This clonotype was counted between two and nine times. The V gene is TRBV10-3, the J gene TRBJ2-3; TRBD2 matches 12 bases. The CDR3 sequence is 16 residues long. CDR1 and CDR2 from the germline V gene are ENHRY and SYGVKD. V lost 4 bases, J lost 4 bases, and 6 bases stayed unmatched. The CDR3 DNA sequence: TGTGCCATCAGTGGTCTAACTAGCGGGGGGTCAGATACGCAGTATTTT. It encodes CAISGLTSGGSDTQYF.

This clonotype appeared many times. The V and J genes are TRBV12-3 or TRBV12-4 and TRBJ1-2, with TRBD1 matching over 9 bases. Trimming removed 3 bases from V and 4 bases from J; junction bases left unmatched: 3. The CDR3 has 14 amino acids. The CDR3 loop reads CASSLDRGPYGYTF. CDR3 nucleotides: TGTGCCAGCAGTTTGGACAGGGGCCCCTATGGCTACACCTTC.

The sample holds a few counts of this clonotype. This chain connects TRBV24-1 to TRBJ2-5; D ambiguous. V gave up 9 bases and J gave up 1 base, with 20 bases separating them. The CDR3 has 16 residues. Germline values: CDR1 KGHDR, CDR2 SFDVKD. The CDR3 DNA reads TGTGCCACCCACCTGAGGCCGGCTAGAGCCCAAGAGACCCAGTACTTC. Residues: CATHLRPARAQETQYF.

This sequence joins TRBV30 and TRBJ1-1; D gene unclear. The CDR3 is 12 amino acids. V was pared by 2 bases and J by 9 bases, with 13 bases between. Germline CDR1 GTSNPN, CDR2 SVGIG (reference sequence). The CDR3 coding sequence is TGTGCCTGGAGTCGGGAAACAAAGAAAGCTTTCTTT. It codes for CAWSRETKKAFF. Supplemented by reference TRBV30 and TRBJ1-1, the full variable domain reads SQTIHQWPATLVQPVGSPLSLECTVEGTSNPNLYWYRQAAGRGLQLLFYSVGIGQISSEVPQNLSASRPQDRQFILSSKKLLLSDSGFYLCAWSRETKKAFFGQGTRLTVV.

This clonotype was seen a few times. The chain combines TRBV4-3 with TRBJ1-6; a possible D gene is TRBD1 (6 bases). The germline V gene has CDR1 LGHNA and CDR2 YSLEER. CDR3 length: 16 amino acids. Deletions cut 4 bases from V and 5 bases from J, with 15 bases between. As DNA, the CDR3 is TGCGCCAGCAGCCTCCTTGGACAGACCGATAATTCACCCCTCCACTTT. Amino acids: CASSLLGQTDNSPLHF.

This clonotype was counted many times. V and J are TRBV12-3 or TRBV12-4 and TRBJ1-2, with D unclear. Trimming took 6 bases from V and 5 from J, leaving 7 bases between them. The CDR3 sequence is 11 residues long. CDR3 sequence reads: CASSPAYGYTF. CDR3 in DNA: TGTGCCAGCAGCCCAGCTTATGGCTACACCTTC.

In its sample, this clonotype was seen a few times. The chain couples TRBV7-2 to TRBJ2-5; possibly TRBD2 for D (7 bases). The CDR3 spans 16 residues. The V gene's germline CDR1 is SGHTA and CDR2 FQGNSA. V was shortened by 3 bases and J by 2 bases, with 16 bases between the two germline ends. CDR3 DNA sequence: TGTGCCAGCAGCTTCCAGGGGAAGCGGGGTCAAGAGACCCAGTACTTC. Protein sequence: CASSFQGKRGQETQYF. The variable domain in full, with the rest retrieved from reference TRBV7-2 and TRBJ2-5, is GAGVSQSPSNKVTEKGKDVELRCDPISGHTALYWYRQSLGQGLEFLIYFQGNSAPDKSGLPSDRFSAERTGGSVSTLTIQRTQQEDSAVYLCASSFQGKRGQETQYFGPGTRLLVL.

This clonotype was found once. The genes are TRBV29-1 and TRBJ1-5, with TRBD1 as a possible D gene (6 bases). Trimming stripped 5 bases from V and 0 bases from J, with 11 bases between. The CDR3 is made up of 14 amino acids. Germline values: CDR1 SQVTM, CDR2 ANQGSEA. DNA of the CDR3: TGCAGCGTTTTAGCAGGGGATAGCAATCAGCCCCAGCATTTT. Translation: CSVLAGDSNQPQHF.

V is TRBV5-1 and J is TRBJ2-7; D gene unclear. The CDR3 is 14 amino acids. V lost 2 bases and J 2 bases, leaving 11 bases between the germline ends. CDR1 and CDR2 (germline): SGHRS, YFSETQ. The CDR3 DNA reads as TGCGCCAGCAGCTTTCGGACCGCCACCTACGAGCAGTACTTC. It specifies CASSFRTATYEQYF.

This clonotype was seen more than once but under ten times. The chain couples TRBV5-1 to TRBJ1-5; 8 bases agree with TRBD1. V lost 0 bases to trimming and J lost 7 bases; unmatched junction nucleotides: 9. There are 16 residues in the CDR3. Germline CDR1 is SGHRS and CDR2 is YFSETQ. CDR3 sequence (DNA): TGCGCCAGCAGCTTGGGGCCCTCAACAGGGGGGCAGCCCCAGCATTTT. This encodes CASSLGPSTGGQPQHF.

The sample holds a few counts of this clonotype. The chain uses TRBV18 and TRBJ2-5; D may match TRBD1 or TRBD2 (5 bases each). V shed 0 bases and J shed 0 bases, with 11 bases lying between them. CDR1 and CDR2 from the germline V gene are KGHSH and LQKENI. There are 16 residues in the CDR3. Written as DNA, the CDR3 is TGTGCCAGCTCACCACCGATACGGGACGACCAAGAGACCCAGTACTTC. Amino acids: CASSPPIRDDQETQYF.

The CDR3 nucleotides are TGTGCCAGCAGACGTGGGGGAATCGGGGAGCTGTTTTTT. Its protein is CASRRGGIGELFF. The chain is built from TRBV27 and TRBJ2-2, with D perhaps given as TRBD1 or TRBD2 (5 bases each). V dropped 6 bases and J dropped 7 bases, with 12 bases sitting between them. The CDR3 covers 13 residues. The germline gives CDR1 MNHEY, CDR2 SMNVEV (reference sequence).

The J gene is TRBJ2-7, the V gene TRBV20-1, with TRBD2 identical over 10 bases. The germline V gene encodes CDR1 DFQATT and CDR2 SNEGSKA (reference sequence). The ends lost 3 bases at V and 3 bases at J; junction bases unmatched: 11. The CDR3 length is 16 residues. The CDR3 is CSASPPGLAEIYEQYF. The DNA of the CDR3 is TGCAGTGCTAGCCCCCCAGGACTAGCGGAGATCTACGAGCAGTACTTC.

This clonotype was detected a few times. The V gene is TRBV5-1, the J gene TRBJ1-1; unclear D gene. The CDR3 is 14 residues long. Trimming cost V 7 bases and J 6 bases, with 19 bases left between them. Germline-derived CDR1 and CDR2 are SGHRS and YFSETQ. CDR3 in DNA: TGCGCCAGCGCCTACTCCCCTAGGGTGGCTGAAGCTTTCTTT. It codes for CASAYSPRVAEAFF.

This clonotype was seen more than once but under ten times. The V call is TRBV20-1, the J call TRBJ2-3; D is uncertain. The CDR3 length is 14 residues. Germline assignment: CDR1 DFQATT and CDR2 SNEGSKA (reference sequence). Trimming left V 4 bases short and J 9 bases short, with 20 bases between. The CDR3 DNA sequence: TGCAGTGCTATTTCTCGGCCCTCCAGGTCGACGCAGTATTTT. Its translation: CSAISRPSRSTQYF.

The gene calls are TRBV2 and TRBJ2-3; no clear D. The CDR3 is made up of 13 amino acids. Germline CDR1 SNHLY, CDR2 FYNNEI. Trimming took off 3 bases at V and 7 bases at J, with 11 bases between the two ends. CDR3 nucleotides: TGTGCCAGCAGTGAGAGGCAGTTGAATACGCAGTATTTT. Residues: CASSERQLNTQYF.